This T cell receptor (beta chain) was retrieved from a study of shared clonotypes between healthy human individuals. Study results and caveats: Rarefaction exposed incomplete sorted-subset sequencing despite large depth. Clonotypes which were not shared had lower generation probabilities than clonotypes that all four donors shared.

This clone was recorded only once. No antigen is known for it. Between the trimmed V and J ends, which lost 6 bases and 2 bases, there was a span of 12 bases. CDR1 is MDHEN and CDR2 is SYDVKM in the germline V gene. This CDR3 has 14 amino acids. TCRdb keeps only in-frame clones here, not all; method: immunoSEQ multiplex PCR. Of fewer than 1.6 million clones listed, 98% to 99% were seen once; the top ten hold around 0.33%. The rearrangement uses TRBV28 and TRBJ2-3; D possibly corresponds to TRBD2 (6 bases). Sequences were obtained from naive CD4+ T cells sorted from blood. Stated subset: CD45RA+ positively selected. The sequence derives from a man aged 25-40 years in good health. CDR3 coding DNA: TGTGCCAGCAGGGGACTTACAATCACAGATACGCAGTATTTT. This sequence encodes CASRGLTITDTQYF.